This T cell receptor beta chain came from a study of T-cell reconstitution after alpha-beta-depleted transplantation in children listed by TCRdb under 2016. Study-wide context: Using TCR repertoire profiling, the study quantitatively followed how T-cell immune reconstitution unfolded in children after TCRalphabeta/CD19-depleted allogeneic hematopoietic cell transplantation. Findings and caveats that apply to the study as a whole: Over the following months the frequencies of hyperexpanded clones went down, and after one year T-cell counts and TCRbeta diversity were mostly credited to newly produced T cells. About two months after transplant, the apparently early recovery of alphabetaT-cell counts reportedly depended on just several hundred clones that had expanded rapidly and came from non-depleted graft cells. The high TCRbeta diversity at day 60 in some patients was ascribed to recipient T cells and intrathymic progenitors that had survived conditioning.

Notes on this clonotype: Its antigen has not been determined. Base qualities are not at hand, and no much larger clone is one base apart.

The library was built by means of PCR. The listed sequencing device is Illumina HiSeq 2500. TCR library preparation used molecular barcoding, with unique molecular identifiers applied to normalize quantification of the TCRbeta repertoire. TCRdb itself trimmed the public reads at Q25 with fastp, ran MiXCR and retained productive beta chains. For every CDR3 protein sequence, its rows merge into one entry that carries the most common genes and DNA. For this sample there are approximately 650,000 distinct CDR3 sequences; roughly 13% appear just once. The ten top clones hold around 0.8% of the sample. Interpreted using the paper, the treatment or condition label stands for: allogeneic hematopoietic cell transplantation with graft depleted of TCRalphabeta T cells and CD19 B cells. The children who served as transplant recipients had been given grafts of TCRalphabeta/CD19-depleted allogeneic hematopoietic cells.

Inclusive of the bounding cysteine and phenylalanine, the CDR3 is 14 residues long. Here the CDR3 DNA is all that survives: 42 bases in frame from base 1. The germline V gene sets CDR1 to SGHRS and CDR2 to YFSETQ. The junction carries 9 bases between V and J, which are trimmed by 3 bases and 0 bases respectively. This sequence originates from a girl aged 2 to 10 with congenital amegakaryocytic thrombocytopenia, due to receive a stem cell transplant. The starting material was PBMCs, obtained before TCRalphabeta/CD19-depleted stem cell transplant. The sequence links TRBV5-1 to TRBJ1-1; the D region possibly corresponds to TRBD1 (5 bases align). This receptor has the CDR3 CASSWGLVNTEAFF. The nucleotide sequence is given as TGCGCCAGCAGCTGGGGACTAGTGAACACTGAAGCTTTCTTT. Reference TRBV5-1 and TRBJ1-1 proteins supply the regions before and after the CDR3; the full variable domain is: KAGVTQTPRYLIKTRGQQVTLSCSPISGHRSVSWYQQTPGQGLQFLFEYFSETQRNKGNFPGRFSGRQFSNSRSEMNVSTLELGDSALYLCASSWGLVNTEAFFGQGTRLTVV.